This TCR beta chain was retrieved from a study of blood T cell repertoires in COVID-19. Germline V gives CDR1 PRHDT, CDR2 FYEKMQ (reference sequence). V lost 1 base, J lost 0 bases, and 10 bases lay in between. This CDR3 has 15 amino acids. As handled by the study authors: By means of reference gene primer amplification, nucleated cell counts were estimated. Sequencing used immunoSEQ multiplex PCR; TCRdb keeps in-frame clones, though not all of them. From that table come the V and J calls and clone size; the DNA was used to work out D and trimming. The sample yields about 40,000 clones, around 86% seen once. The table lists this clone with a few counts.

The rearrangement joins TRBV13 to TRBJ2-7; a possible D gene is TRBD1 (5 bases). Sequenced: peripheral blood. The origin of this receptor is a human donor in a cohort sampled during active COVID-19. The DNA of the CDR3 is TGTGCCAGCAGCTTAGCTATGACAGTCTCCTACGAGCAGTACTTC. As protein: CASSLAMTVSYEQYF. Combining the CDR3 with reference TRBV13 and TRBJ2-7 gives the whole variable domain AAGVIQSPRHLIKEKRETATLKCYPIPRHDTVYWYQQGPGQDPQFLISFYEKMQSDKGSIPDRFSAQQFSDYHSELNMSSLELGDSALYFCASSLAMTVSYEQYFGPGTRLTVT.